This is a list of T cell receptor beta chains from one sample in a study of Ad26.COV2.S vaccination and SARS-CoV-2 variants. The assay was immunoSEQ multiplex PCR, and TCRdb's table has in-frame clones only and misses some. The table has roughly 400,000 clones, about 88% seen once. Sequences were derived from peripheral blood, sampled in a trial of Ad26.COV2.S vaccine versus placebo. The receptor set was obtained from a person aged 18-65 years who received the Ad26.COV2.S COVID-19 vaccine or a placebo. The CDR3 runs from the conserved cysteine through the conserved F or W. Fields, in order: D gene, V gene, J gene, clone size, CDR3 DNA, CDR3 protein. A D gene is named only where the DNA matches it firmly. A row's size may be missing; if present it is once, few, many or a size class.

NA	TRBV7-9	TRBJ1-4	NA	TGTGCCAGCAGCCACGACAGTGAAAAACTGTTTTTT	CASSHDSEKLFF
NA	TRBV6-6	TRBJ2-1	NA	TGTGCCAGCAGTTACTTGGGCGAACCGAGTGAGCAGTTCTTC	CASSYLGEPSEQFF
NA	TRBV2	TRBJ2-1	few	TGTGCCAGCAGTGAAGTTCCTAACAATGAGCAGTTCTTC	CASSEVPNNEQFF
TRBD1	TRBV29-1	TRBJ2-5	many	TGCAGCGTTGTTGACCCCGGACAGGGGGCTAAGTACTTC	CSVVDPGQGAKYF
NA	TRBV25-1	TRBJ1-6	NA	TGTGCCAGCAGTGAATTGGGGGACTCTTGGTCACCCCTCCACTTT	CASSELGDSWSPLHF
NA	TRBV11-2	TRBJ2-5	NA	TGTGCCAGCAGCTTAGATCTCGGGCAGGGAGAGACCCAGTACTTC	CASSLDLGQGETQYF
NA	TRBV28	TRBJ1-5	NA	TGTGCCAGCAGTTTATGGGGGGACTATAGCAATCAGCCCCAGCATTTT	CASSLWGDYSNQPQHF
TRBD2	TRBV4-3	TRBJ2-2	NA	TGCGCCAGCGCCAGCACGGCGGGAGGTCGGACCGGGGAGCTGTTTTTT	CASASTAGGRTGELFF
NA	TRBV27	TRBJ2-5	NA	TGTGCCAGCAGTTTAATTCCCCCAGGGGCGGCAAAGACCCAGTACTTC	CASSLIPPGAAKTQYF
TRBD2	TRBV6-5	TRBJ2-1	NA	TGTGCCACCACTAGCGGGAGAGTATGGTTCTTC	CATTSGRVWFF
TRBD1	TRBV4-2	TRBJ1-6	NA	TGTGCCAGCAGCCCAGTGGACAGGGATAATTCACCCCTCCACTTT	CASSPVDRDNSPLHF
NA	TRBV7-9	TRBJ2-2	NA	TGTGCCAGCAGCACCCCCGGCCGTTCGGTGGCCGGGGAGCTGTTTTTT	CASSTPGRSVAGELFF
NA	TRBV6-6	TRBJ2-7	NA	TGTGCCAGCAGTCCAGGACGGGGGTCCTACGAGCAGTACTTC	CASSPGRGSYEQYF
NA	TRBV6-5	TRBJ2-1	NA	TGTGCCAGCAGGGCGGGGGCTAGCGGCAATGAGCAGTTCTTC	CASRAGASGNEQFF
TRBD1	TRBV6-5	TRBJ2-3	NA	TGTGCCACCGAGCCACTGCGGACAGGGAGATACCCGCAGTATTTT	CATEPLRTGRYPQYF
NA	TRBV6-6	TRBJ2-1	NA	TGTGCCAGCAGCCCCGGTATAGGGGTCTTCAGCAATGAGCAGTTCTTC	CASSPGIGVFSNEQFF
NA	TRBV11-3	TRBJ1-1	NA	TGTGCCAGCAGCCCCGGTGGGAGAAGAGTGAACACTGAAGCTTTCTTT	CASSPGGRRVNTEAFF
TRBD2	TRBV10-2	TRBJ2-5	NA	TGCGCCAGCAGGTGGGGGGGAGGGGAGACCCAGTACTTC	CASRWGGGETQYF
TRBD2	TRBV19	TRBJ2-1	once	TGTGCCAGTAGGCCCTTAGCGGGGCCTGGCAATGAGCAGTTCTTC	CASRPLAGPGNEQFF
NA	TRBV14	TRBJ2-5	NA	TGTGCCAGCAGGAGGACTACTACCGAGACCCAGTACTTC	CASRRTTTETQYF
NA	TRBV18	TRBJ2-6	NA	TGTGCCAGCTCACCACCCAGAACCGGGGCCAACGTCCTGACTTTC	CASSPPRTGANVLTF
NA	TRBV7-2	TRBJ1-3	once	TGTGCCAGCAGCTTGTCCCCGGGGGCTGGAAACACCATATATTTT	CASSLSPGAGNTIYF
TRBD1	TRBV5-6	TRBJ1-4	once	TGTGCCAGCAGCTTAGGGACAGGGAGCGAAAAACTGTTTTTT	CASSLGTGSEKLFF
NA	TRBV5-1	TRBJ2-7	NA	TGCGCCAGCAAAGCGGACAGCTCCTACGAGCAGTACTTC	CASKADSSYEQYF
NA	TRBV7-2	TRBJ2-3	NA	TGTGCCAGCAGCTTAGGAGTCACAGATACGCAGTATTTT	CASSLGVTDTQYF
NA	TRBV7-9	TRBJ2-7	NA	TGTGCCAGCAGCTCCCCGGGGGCTCGAGGGACCTACGAGCAGTACTTC	CASSSPGARGTYEQYF
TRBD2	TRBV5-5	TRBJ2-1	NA	TGTGCCAGCAGCTTCAATGGACTAGCGGTGTCCTACAATGAGCAGTTCTTC	CASSFNGLAVSYNEQFF
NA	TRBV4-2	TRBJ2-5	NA	TGTGCCAGCAGCCAAGAGTCGCAAGAGACCCAGTACTTC	CASSQESQETQYF
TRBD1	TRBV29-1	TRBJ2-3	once	TGCAGCGTTGATGGACTTTTGGGACAGGGAGTTTCAGATACGCAGTATTTT	CSVDGLLGQGVSDTQYF
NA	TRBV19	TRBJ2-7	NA	TGTGCCAGTAGTACCGGGGGCGGGATTGGCTACGAGCAGTACTTC	CASSTGGGIGYEQYF
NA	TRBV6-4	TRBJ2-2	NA	TGTGCCAGCAGTGCACTGGCCGGGACAACGAACACCGGGGAGCTGTTTTTT	CASSALAGTTNTGELFF